These 8 T cell receptor beta chains share one sample of origin, sequenced in a study of shared clonotypes between healthy human individuals. TCRdb's table, derived via immunoSEQ multiplex PCR, lists solely in-frame clones and lacks some. The sample has approximately 500,000 clones, 60% to 80% seen once. Sequencing input: PBMCs. These receptors came from a middle-aged woman in good health. Some clones in this sample may be carry-over from other donors' samples.

The chain carries TRBV9 and TRBJ2-4; TRBD1 or TRBD2 may be the D gene (5 bases each). V shed 2 bases and J shed 8 bases, with 8 bases lying between them. CDR3 size: 12 residues. In germline, CDR1 is SGDLS, CDR2 YYNGEE. In DNA, the CDR3 is TGTGCCAGCAGCGTGGGGGAAGACATTCAGTACTTC. This codes for CASSVGEDIQYF. Using reference TRBV9 and TRBJ2-4 for the parts outside the CDR3, the full variable domain is DSGVTQTPKHLITATGQRVTLRCSPRSGDLSVYWYQQSLDQGLQFLIQYYNGEERAKGNILERFSAQQFPDLHSELNLSSLELGDSALYFCASSVGEDIQYFGAGTRLSVL.

V gene TRBV9 combines with J gene TRBJ2-1; D unclear. The CDR3 has 13 amino acids. In germline, CDR1 is SGDLS, CDR2 YYNGEE. V was shortened by 4 bases and J by 4 bases, with 9 bases between the two germline ends. The CDR3 sequence is CASSLESYNEQFF. CDR3 DNA: TGTGCCAGCAGCCTGGAATCGTACAATGAGCAGTTCTTC.

Details on this clone: One end of the junction varies from germline; a read error may be responsible. The chain couples TRBV7-7 to TRBJ2-2; D uncertain. Germline V gives CDR1 SSHAT, CDR2 FNYEAQ (reference sequence). CDR3 length: 12 residues. CDR3 sequence: CASSLESGELFF. The CDR3 nucleotides read TGTGCTAGCAGCTTAGAGAGCGGGGAGCTGTTTTTT.

In the case of this clone: Within the sample, other DNA sequences also encode this same CDR3. The chain links TRBV28 to TRBJ1-5; unclear D gene. Per the germline V gene, CDR1 is MDHEN and CDR2 is SYDVKM. The CDR3 has 15 residues. Trimming took 2 bases from V and 2 from J, leaving 10 bases between them. The CDR3 DNA is TGTGCCAGCAGTTTAAGAGGGTTGGGCAATCAGCCCCAGCATTTT. It is translated as CASSLRGLGNQPQHF.

The rearrangement uses TRBV7-2 and TRBJ2-1; 9 bases are a match to TRBD2. The germline V gene has CDR1 SGHTA and CDR2 FQGNSA. The V segment lost 2 bases and the J segment 5 bases; nucleotides outside the gene matches: 7. The CDR3 spans 16 residues. The CDR3 reads CASSLQSGRKDNEQFF. The CDR3 DNA is TGTGCCAGCAGCTTACAAAGCGGGAGGAAAGACAATGAGCAGTTCTTC.

This chain uses TRBV30 with TRBJ1-5; D may be TRBD1 (5 bases). V was cut by 5 bases and J by 3 bases, with 14 bases left in between. The CDR3 spans 14 residues. Germline V gene data show CDR1 as GTSNPN and CDR2 as SVGIG (reference sequence). The DNA of the CDR3 is TGTGCCTGGGGGATAGGGACGGACAATCAGCCCCAGCATTTT. Protein sequence: CAWGIGTDNQPQHF.

The J gene is TRBJ2-7, the V gene TRBV27, with D possibly being TRBD1 (6 bases). The germline V gene encodes CDR1 MNHEY and CDR2 SMNVEV (reference sequence). This CDR3 has 13 amino acids. V was cut by 3 bases and J by 6 bases, with 12 bases left in between. The CDR3 loop is CASSLRGIGEQYF. The CDR3 nucleotides are TGTGCCAGCAGTTTGAGGGGGATCGGCGAGCAGTACTTC.

The J gene is TRBJ1-3, the V gene TRBV18; 8 bases match TRBD1. After removal of 3 bases from V and 1 base from J, the junction contained 5 bases not matched to a gene. This CDR3 spans 16 amino acids. The germline V gene encodes CDR1 KGHSH and CDR2 LQKENI. CDR3: CASSPRRQGSGNTIYF. In DNA, the CDR3 is TGTGCCAGCTCACCGAGGAGACAGGGGTCTGGAAACACCATATATTTT.